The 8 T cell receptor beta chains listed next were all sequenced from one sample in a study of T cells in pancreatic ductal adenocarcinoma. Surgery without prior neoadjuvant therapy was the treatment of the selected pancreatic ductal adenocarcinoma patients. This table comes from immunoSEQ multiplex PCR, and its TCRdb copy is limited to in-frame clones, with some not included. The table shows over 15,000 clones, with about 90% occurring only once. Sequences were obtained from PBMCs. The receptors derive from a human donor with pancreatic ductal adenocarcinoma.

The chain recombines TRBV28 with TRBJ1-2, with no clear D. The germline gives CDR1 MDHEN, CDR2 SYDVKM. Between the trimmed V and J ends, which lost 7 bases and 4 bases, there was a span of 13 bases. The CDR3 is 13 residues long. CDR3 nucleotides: TGTGCCAGCAATTCGGGAACCCCCTATGGCTACACCTTC. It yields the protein CASNSGTPYGYTF.

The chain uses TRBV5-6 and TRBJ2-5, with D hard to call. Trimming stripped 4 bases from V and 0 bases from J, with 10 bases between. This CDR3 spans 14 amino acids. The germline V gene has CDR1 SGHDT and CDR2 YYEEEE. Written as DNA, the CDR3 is TGTGCCAGCAGCGGGCCAGGTAACCAAGAGACCCAGTACTTC. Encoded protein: CASSGPGNQETQYF.

The chain's CDR3 is CASIKTSSGTDTQYF. DNA for the CDR3: TGTGCCAGTATAAAAACTTCCTCCGGCACAGATACGCAGTATTTT. The J gene is TRBJ2-3, the V gene TRBV19; D not resolved. With 7 bases removed from V and 1 base from J, the gap between germline ends came to 15 bases. The CDR3 totals 15 residues. CDR1 and CDR2 (germline): LNHDA, SQIVND (reference sequence).

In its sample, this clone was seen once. The CDR3 sequence: CASRDRNSEQYF. Written as DNA, the CDR3 is TGTGCCAGCAGGGACAGAAACTCCGAGCAGTACTTC. The chain employs TRBV7-8 and TRBJ2-5, with D perhaps TRBD1 (6 bases). The DNA end lines up better with TRBJ2-7; the J call may be wrong. The CDR3 is 12 amino acids. The germline gives CDR1 SGHVS, CDR2 FQNEAQ.

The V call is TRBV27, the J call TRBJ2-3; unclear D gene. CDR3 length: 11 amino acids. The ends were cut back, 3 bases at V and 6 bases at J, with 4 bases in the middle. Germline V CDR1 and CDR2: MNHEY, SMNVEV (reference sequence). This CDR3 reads CASSFADTQYF. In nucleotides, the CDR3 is TGTGCCAGCAGTTTTGCGGATACGCAGTATTTT.

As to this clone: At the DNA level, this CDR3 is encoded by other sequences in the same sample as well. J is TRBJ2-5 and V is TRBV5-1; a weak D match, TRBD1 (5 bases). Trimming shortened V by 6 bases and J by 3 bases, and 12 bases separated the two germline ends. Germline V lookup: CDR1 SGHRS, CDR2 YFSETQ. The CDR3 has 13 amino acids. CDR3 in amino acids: CASTLAGKETQYF. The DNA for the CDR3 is TGCGCCAGCACCCTTGCAGGGAAAGAGACCCAGTACTTC. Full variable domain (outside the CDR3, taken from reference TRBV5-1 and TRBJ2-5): KAGVTQTPRYLIKTRGQQVTLSCSPISGHRSVSWYQQTPGQGLQFLFEYFSETQRNKGNFPGRFSGRQFSNSRSEMNVSTLELGDSALYLCASTLAGKETQYFGPGTRLLVL.

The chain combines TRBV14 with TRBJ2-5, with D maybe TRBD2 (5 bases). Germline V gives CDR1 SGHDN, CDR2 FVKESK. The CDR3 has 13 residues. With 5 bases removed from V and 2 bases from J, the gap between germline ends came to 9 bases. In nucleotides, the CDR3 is TGTGCCAGCAGCTCCGGACTGCAAGAGACCCAGTACTTC. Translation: CASSSGLQETQYF. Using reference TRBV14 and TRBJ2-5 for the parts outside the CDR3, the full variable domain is EAGVTQFPSHSVIEKGQTVTLRCDPISGHDNLYWYRRVMGKEIKFLLHFVKESKQDESGMPNNRFLAERTGGTYSTLKVQPAELEDSGVYFCASSSGLQETQYFGPGTRLLVL.

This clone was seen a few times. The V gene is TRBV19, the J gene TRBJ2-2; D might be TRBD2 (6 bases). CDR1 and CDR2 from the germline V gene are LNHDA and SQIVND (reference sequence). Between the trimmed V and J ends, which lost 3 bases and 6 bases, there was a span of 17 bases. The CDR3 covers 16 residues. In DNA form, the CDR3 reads TGTGCCAGTAGTATGGAAGGAGGGAGCGGACCCGGGGAGCTGTTTTTT. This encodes CASSMEGGSGPGELFF.